The entry below gives a single TCR beta chain sequence along with its context. Its antigen is not known. This entry comes from a study of CD8 T cells in Susac syndrome. Whole-study results and caveats: In its TCR sequencing and HLA analysis, the study acknowledged that the number of individuals was relatively small.

The RNA input was 0.5 to 1 ug, and it was reverse transcribed with random hexamers. Coverage of TCR beta CDR3 amplification by immunoSEQ multiplex PCR extended to 54 Vbeta and 13 Jbeta. From the immunoSEQ multiplex PCR reads, TCRdb called clonotypes with MiXCR, one entry per CDR3 protein. The sample consists of about 210,000 distinct CDR3 sequences, 95% of them appearing once. Sequencing of TCR beta covered CD8+ and CD4+ T cells obtained from blood. V shed 2 bases and J 6 bases; nucleotides not matched to a gene: 9. The CDR3 has 14 residues. CDR1 and CDR2 from the germline V gene are GTSNPN and SVGIG (reference sequence).

The clonotype comes from a human donor with multiple sclerosis. Sequencing was carried out using CD4+ T cells from PBMCs. The chain uses TRBV30 and TRBJ2-5, with 7 bases fitting TRBD2. For the CDR3, the DNA is TGTGCCTGGAGTCCAGCGGGGATCGTAAAGACCCAGTACTTC. Translated, it gives CAWSPAGIVKTQYF.